The following is a T cell receptor (beta chain) sequence with its context. The length of the CDR3 is 13 residues. Per the germline V gene, CDR1 is KGHSH and CDR2 is LQKENI. V trimming: 4 bases; J trimming: 7 bases; junction bases outside the gene matches: 6. The data derive from a study of T cell changes during pregnancy in multiple sclerosis. The repertoire was sequenced with immunoSEQ multiplex PCR; TCRdb's copy has only in-frame clones and lacks some. The table has approximately 100,000 clones, roughly nine tenths seen once. This specimen was peripheral blood, taken in the second trimester of pregnancy. This chain links TRBV18 with TRBJ2-7; 8 bases are shared with TRBD2. This receptor was taken from a female donor with multiple sclerosis, enrolled in a pregnancy study. Here the CDR3 DNA reads TGTGCCAGCTCACTGTTGCGGGGGGATGAGCAGTACTTC. Residues: CASSLLRGDEQYF.